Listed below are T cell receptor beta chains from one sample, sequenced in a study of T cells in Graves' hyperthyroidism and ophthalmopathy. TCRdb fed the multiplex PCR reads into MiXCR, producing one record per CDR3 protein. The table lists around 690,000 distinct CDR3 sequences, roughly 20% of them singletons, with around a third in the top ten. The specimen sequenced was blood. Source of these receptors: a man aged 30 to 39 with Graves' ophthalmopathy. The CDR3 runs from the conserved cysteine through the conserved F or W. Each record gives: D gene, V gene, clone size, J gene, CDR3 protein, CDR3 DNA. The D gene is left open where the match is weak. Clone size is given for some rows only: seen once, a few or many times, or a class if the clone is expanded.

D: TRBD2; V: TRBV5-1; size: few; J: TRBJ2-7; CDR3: CASSAGLDISEQYF; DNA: TGCGCCAGCAGCGCGGGACTAGACATCTCCGAGCAGTACTTC
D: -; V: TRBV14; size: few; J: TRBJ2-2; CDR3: CASSLTQTTGELFF; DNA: TGTGCCAGCAGCCTCACCCAGACAACCGGGGAGCTGTTTTTT
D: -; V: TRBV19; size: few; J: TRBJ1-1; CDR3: CASSILAGKRQNTEAFF; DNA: TGTGCCAGTAGTATTCTGGCGGGAAAACGCCAGAACACTGAAGCTTTCTTT
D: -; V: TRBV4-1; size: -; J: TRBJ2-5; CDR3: CASSLGAAGQETQYF; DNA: TGCGCCAGCAGCCTTGGGGCGGCGGGACAAGAGACCCAGTACTTC
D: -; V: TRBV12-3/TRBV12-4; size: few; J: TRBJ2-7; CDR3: CASSFRLVRDEQYF; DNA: TGTGCCAGCAGTTTCCGACTAGTACGTGACGAGCAGTACTTC
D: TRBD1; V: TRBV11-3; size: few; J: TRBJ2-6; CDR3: CASSLGQGGTGANVLTF; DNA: TGTGCCAGCAGCCTCGGACAGGGAGGTACAGGGGCCAACGTCCTGACTTTC
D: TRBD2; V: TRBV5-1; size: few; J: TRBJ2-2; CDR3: CASSWGTSDGELFF; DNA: TGCGCCAGCAGCTGGGGGACTAGCGACGGGGAGCTGTTTTTT
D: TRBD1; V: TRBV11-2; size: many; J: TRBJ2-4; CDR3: CASSSGQGKITNIQYF; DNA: TGTGCCAGCAGCTCGGGACAGGGGAAAATAACGAACATTCAGTACTTC
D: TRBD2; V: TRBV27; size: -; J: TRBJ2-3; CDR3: CASSLGTSGRYGDTQYF; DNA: TGTGCCAGCAGTTTAGGGACTAGCGGGCGATACGGGGATACGCAGTATTTT
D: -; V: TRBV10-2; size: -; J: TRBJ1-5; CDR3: CATGLERGNQPQHF; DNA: TGCGCCACTGGACTGGAAAGGGGGAATCAGCCCCAGCATTTT
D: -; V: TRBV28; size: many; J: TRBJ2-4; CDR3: CASSLGEWAAHPLEAKNIQYF; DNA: TGTGCCAGCAGTTTAGGAGAGTGGGCGGCTCATCCCCTAGAAGCCAAAAACATTCAGTACTTC
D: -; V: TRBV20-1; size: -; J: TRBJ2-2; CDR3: CSARMGVSNTGELFF; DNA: TGCAGTGCCCGGATGGGGGTTTCGAACACCGGGGAGCTGTTTTTT
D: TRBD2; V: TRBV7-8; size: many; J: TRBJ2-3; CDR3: CASSSGLAGAFSTDTQYF; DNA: TGTGCCAGCAGCTCAGGACTAGCGGGGGCTTTTAGCACAGATACGCAGTATTTT
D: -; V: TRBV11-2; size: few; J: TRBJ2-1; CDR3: CASSSRPIGPGQASYNEQFF; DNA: TGTGCCAGCAGCTCCCGACCGATAGGCCCAGGGCAGGCGTCCTACAATGAGCAGTTCTTC
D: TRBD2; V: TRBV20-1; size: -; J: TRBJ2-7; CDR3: CSARGLAEPYEQYF; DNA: TGCAGTGCTCGAGGACTAGCGGAGCCCTACGAGCAGTACTTC
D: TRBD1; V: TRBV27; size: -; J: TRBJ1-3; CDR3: CASRRTGGTGNTIYF; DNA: TGTGCCAGCAGACGGACAGGAGGGACTGGAAACACCATATATTTT
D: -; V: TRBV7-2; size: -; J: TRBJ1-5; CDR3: CASSRTGRQPQHF; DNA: TGTGCCAGCAGTCGAACAGGGAGGCAGCCCCAGCATTTT
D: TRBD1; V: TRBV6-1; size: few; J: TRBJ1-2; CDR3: CASSRDRKNYGYTF; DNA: TGTGCCAGCAGTCGGGACAGGAAGAACTATGGCTACACCTTC
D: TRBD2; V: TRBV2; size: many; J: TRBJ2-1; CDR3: CASSGLAGGHEQFF; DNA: TGTGCCAGCAGTGGACTAGCGGGAGGGCATGAGCAGTTCTTC
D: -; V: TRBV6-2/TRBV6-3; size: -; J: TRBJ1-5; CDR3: CASNNPNQPQHF; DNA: TGTGCCAGCAACAATCCCAATCAGCCCCAGCATTTT
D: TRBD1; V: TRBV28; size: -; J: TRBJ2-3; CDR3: CASSPWGQGKTDTQYF; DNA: TGTGCCAGCAGTCCCTGGGGACAGGGAAAAACAGATACGCAGTATTTT
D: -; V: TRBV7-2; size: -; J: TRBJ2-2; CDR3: CASSLSRGGTGELFF; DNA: TGTGCCAGCAGCTTATCGAGGGGGGGCACCGGGGAGCTGTTTTTT
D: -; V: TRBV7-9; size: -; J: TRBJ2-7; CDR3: CASSPPTGTGAYEQYF; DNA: TGTGCCAGCAGTCCACCGACAGGGACTGGGGCCTACGAGCAGTACTTC
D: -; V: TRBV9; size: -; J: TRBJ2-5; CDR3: CASSPSGESETQYF; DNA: TGTGCCAGCAGCCCGTCAGGGGAGTCAGAGACCCAGTACTTC
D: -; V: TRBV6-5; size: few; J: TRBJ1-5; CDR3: CASSSAGVSNQPQHF; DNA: TGTGCCAGCAGTTCCGCGGGGGTAAGCAATCAGCCCCAGCATTTT
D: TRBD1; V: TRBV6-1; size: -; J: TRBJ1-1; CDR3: CASRIDREAFF; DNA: TGTGCCAGCAGGATCGACAGGGAGGCTTTCTTT